The sample holds one count of the clone carrying this T cell receptor beta chain. Its specificity is not known. Germline-derived CDR1 and CDR2 are MGHRA and YSYEKL. V gave up 0 bases and J gave up 3 bases, with 12 bases separating them. The CDR3 has 15 amino acids. Unrecorded immune exposures were likely, despite nominal health at sampling. The sample originates from a study of cytomegalovirus exposure and HLA in healthy donors. Overall study context: Sequencing of some 190 million T cells in an earlier analysis found 100 million or so unique TCR beta sequences.

The PCR made use of 60 Vbeta and 13 Jbeta primers. Profiling relied on immunoSEQ multiplex PCR, and the TCRdb table lists in-frame clones only, not all of them. The repertoire holds more than 150,000 clones, roughly 87% seen once, with around 0.21% in the top ten. Study results and caveats: TCR beta sequences reportedly predicted the HLA-A and HLA-B alleles of most subjects accurately. An observed cluster of highly shared sequence variants was recorded as a likely sequencing artifact.

This receptor was obtained from a girl less than two years old in good health and CMV-seronegative. Sequenced: PBMCs. The rearrangement joins TRBV4-1 to TRBJ2-7; D not certain. This CDR3 reads CASSQEVMGLYEQYF. CDR3 DNA: TGCGCCAGCAGCCAAGAGGTCATGGGCCTCTACGAGCAGTACTTC.